The T cell receptor (beta chain) under discussion was sequenced for a study of regulatory T cells in long-lasting Graves disease. Across the study: Graves' patients diagnosed newly had used antithyroid drugs under 3 months.

Time point defined: newly diagnosed GD, antithyroid drugs for less than 3 months. Isolated PBMC RNA provided the starting material for the TCR library. Construction of TCR beta libraries relied on iRepertoire HTBI primers and on Arm-PCR targeting CDR3 regions. Each CDR3 protein gets one entry after TCRdb re-called the multiplex PCR reads with MiXCR. Of 390,000 or so distinct CDR3 sequences listed, about 12% are singletons. This clonotype was detected many times. This sample was shared with a second study, whose subject was T cells in Graves' hyperthyroidism and ophthalmopathy. That source reports: Patients aged 18 to 65 with hyperthyroidism were newly diagnosed, with duration under 2 months. A patient was excluded if there was uncontrolled infection, other autoimmune disease, pregnancy or lactation.

The sequence derives from a young woman with Graves disease. The source material was peripheral blood mononuclear cells (PBMCs), sampled at new diagnosis, from a patient treated with antithyroid drugs.

The CDR3 loop reads CASSYEQYV. In nucleotides, the CDR3 is TGTGCCAGCAGCTACGAGCAGTACGTC. This chain uses TRBV12-3 or TRBV12-4 with TRBJ2-7; D is unclear. This CDR3 is 9 amino acids long. V lost 6 bases, J lost 3 bases, and 0 bases lay in between.